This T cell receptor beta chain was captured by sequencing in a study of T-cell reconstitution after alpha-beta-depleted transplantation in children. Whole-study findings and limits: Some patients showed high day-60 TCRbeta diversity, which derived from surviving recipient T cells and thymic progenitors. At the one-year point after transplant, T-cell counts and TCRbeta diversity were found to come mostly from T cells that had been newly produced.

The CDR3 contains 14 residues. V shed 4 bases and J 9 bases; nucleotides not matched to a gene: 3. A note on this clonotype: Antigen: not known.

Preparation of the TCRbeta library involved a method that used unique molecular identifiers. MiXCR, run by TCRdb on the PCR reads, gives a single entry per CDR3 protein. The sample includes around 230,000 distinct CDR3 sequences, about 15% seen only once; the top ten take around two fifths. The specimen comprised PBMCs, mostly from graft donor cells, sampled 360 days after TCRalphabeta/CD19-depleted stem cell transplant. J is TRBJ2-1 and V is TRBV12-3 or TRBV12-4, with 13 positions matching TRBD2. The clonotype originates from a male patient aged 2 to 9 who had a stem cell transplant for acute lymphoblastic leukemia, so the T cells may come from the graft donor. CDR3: CASSSWTSGGEQFF. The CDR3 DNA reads TGTGCCAGCAGTTCCTGGACTAGCGGGGGTGAGCAGTTCTTC.